This record concerns one TCR beta chain sequence. The repertoire was sequenced with immunoSEQ multiplex PCR; TCRdb's copy has only in-frame clones and lacks some. The sample gives under 6,500 clones, over 75% of which show up once; roughly 0.8% is in the top ten. The CDR3 is made up of 14 amino acids. Looked up from germline, CDR1 is SGHRS and CDR2 is YFSETQ. Trimming pared 7 bases from V and 1 base from J, leaving 12 bases between. These data originate in a study of T cell repertoires in ileal Crohn's disease. Across the study: Operated complications were stricturing disease (roughly 60%) and penetrating disease (approximately 39%).

Before sorting, lamina propria lymphocytes were separated from surgical specimens by density gradient. The sample was CD4+ T cells from ileum. V usage is TRBV5-1 and J usage is TRBJ2-1; D is possibly TRBD2 (5 bases). The TCR comes from an adult with Crohn's disease. Some clones in this sample may be carry-over from other donors' samples. The DNA of the CDR3 is TGCGCCAGCGCCGCAACTAGTTCCTACAATGAGCAGTTCTTC. Its protein is CASAATSSYNEQFF.